This TCR beta chain was sequenced in a study of T cells in Graves' hyperthyroidism and ophthalmopathy. Graves' hyperthyroidism qualified as stable when ophthalmopathy did not progress within 18 months. Exclusions: uncontrolled infection, other autoimmune disease, pregnancy, lactation. Study-level findings and limits: Blood also held most thyroid clonotypes expanded beyond 0.001.

This clonotype appeared a few times. The antigen is not known. From RNA transcripts, TCR beta CDR3 regions were amplified. The TCR CDR3 was amplified in a first-round RT-PCR using the HTBI primer set. MiXCR was run by TCRdb on the multiplex PCR reads, yielding one entry per CDR3 protein. The sample gives approximately 870,000 distinct CDR3 sequences, roughly 40% of which show up once; approximately 8.7% is in the top ten. The CDR3 loop spans 16 amino acids. The germline V gene encodes CDR1 MGHRA and CDR2 YSYEKL. The V and J ends lost 0 bases and 7 bases respectively, with 15 bases between them. This chain links TRBV4-1 with TRBJ1-4; D perhaps matches TRBD1 (5 bases). Specimen: blood. This receptor was obtained from a man between 18 and 29 years old with Graves' hyperthyroidism. The CDR3 loop reads CASSQDRVQGGEKLFF. The CDR3 DNA sequence: TGCGCCAGCAGCCAAGATCGGGTGCAGGGTGGTGAAAAACTGTTTTTT.